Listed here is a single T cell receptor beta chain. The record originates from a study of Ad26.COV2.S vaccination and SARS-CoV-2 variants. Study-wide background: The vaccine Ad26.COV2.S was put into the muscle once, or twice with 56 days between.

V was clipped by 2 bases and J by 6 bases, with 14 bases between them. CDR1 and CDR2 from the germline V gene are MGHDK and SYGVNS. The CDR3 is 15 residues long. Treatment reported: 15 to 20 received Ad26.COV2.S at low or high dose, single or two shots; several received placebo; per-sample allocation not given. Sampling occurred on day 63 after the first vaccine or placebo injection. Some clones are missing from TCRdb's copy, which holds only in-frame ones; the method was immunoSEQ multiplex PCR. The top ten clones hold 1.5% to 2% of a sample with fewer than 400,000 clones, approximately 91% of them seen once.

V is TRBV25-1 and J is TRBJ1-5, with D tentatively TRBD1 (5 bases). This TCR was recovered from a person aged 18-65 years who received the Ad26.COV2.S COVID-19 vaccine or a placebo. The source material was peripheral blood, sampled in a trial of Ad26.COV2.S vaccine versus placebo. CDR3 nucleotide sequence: TGTGCCAGCAGTGAAGGGGGGGGGATCGCTCAGCCCCAGCATTTT. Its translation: CASSEGGGIAQPQHF. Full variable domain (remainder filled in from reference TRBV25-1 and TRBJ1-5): EADIYQTPRYLVIGTGKKITLECSQTMGHDKMYWYQQDPGMELHLIHYSYGVNSTEKGDLSSESTVSRIRTEHFPLTLESARPSHTSQYLCASSEGGGIAQPQHFGDGTRLSIL.